This T cell receptor beta chain derives from a study of T cells after yellow fever vaccination. This clonotype has a count of ten or more. The antigen is undetermined. General study results and limits: Most primary-vaccination clones reappeared after the booster (about 96% CD4, 85% to 90% CD8). A faster peak, day 5 versus 15, was reached by the weaker secondary response.

Via MiXCR, TCRdb re-called the 5' RACE reads, giving one row per CDR3 protein. The sample shows more than 95,000 distinct CDR3 sequences, nearly 15% of them seen only once. With V trimmed by 5 bases and J by 1 base, 5 bases remained unmatched. The CDR3 covers 15 residues. This TCR derives from a man aged 18 to 29 who received the YFV17D yellow fever vaccine. This chain uses TRBV12-3 or TRBV12-4 with TRBJ2-3; 8 bases align to TRBD1. The material sequenced was CD8+ T cells sorted from PBMCs, taken 5 days after the yellow fever booster vaccination. This CDR3 is CASSRTGGRTDTQYF. The CDR3 DNA is TGTGCCAGCAGTAGAACAGGGGGACGCACAGATACGCAGTATTTT.